The clone carrying this TCR beta chain occurred a few times. Its specificity is unknown. This record comes from a study of graft-versus-host responses after intestinal transplantation. Findings and caveats of the study: Ileal or blood samples showed some GvH clones first, and such clones were also found in recipient marrow. Early post-transplant HvG declines showed an association with peak circulating GvH clone levels.

TCRdb's copy holds only in-frame clones and misses some; the assay was immunoSEQ multiplex PCR. The sample has approximately 89,000 clones, 90% seen once. V trimming: 3 bases; J trimming: 6 bases; junction bases outside the gene matches: 7. CDR1 and CDR2 from the germline V gene are MRHNA and SNTAGT. The CDR3 spans 15 residues. This specimen consisted of PBMCs, obtained roughly 450 days after intestinal transplant. V and J are TRBV6-4 and TRBJ2-1, with TRBD2 matching over 8 bases. The receptor was derived from a human patient who received an intestinal transplant, so some T cells may come from the graft donor. CDR3 region: CASSEGGGSVNEQFF. For the CDR3, the DNA is TGTGCCAGCAGTGAGGGCGGGGGGTCGGTCAATGAGCAGTTCTTC.